These 5 T cell receptor beta chains share one sample of origin, sequenced in a study of T cell clonality in common variable immunodeficiency. Study-level findings and limits: Fewer deletions and N-nucleotide insertions were reportedly seen in common variable immunodeficiency TCR beta sequences.

The repertoire was sequenced with immunoSEQ multiplex PCR; TCRdb's copy has only in-frame clones and lacks some. The repertoire consists of over 30,000 clones, none detected only once. The antigens of these receptors remain unknown. The sequencing sample was made of peripheral blood mononuclear cells. These receptors were taken from a human donor with common variable immunodeficiency.

Of note for this clone: Sequencing ends 3 residues short of the CDR3 end; the germline J gene provides the rest. The rearrangement joins TRBV7-2 to TRBJ2-7; maybe TRBD1 (6 bases). The CDR3 is 15 residues long. The germline V and J ends were trimmed by 5 bases and 3 bases, with 17 bases remaining between them. In germline, CDR1 is SGHTA, CDR2 FQGNSA. The CDR3 region is CASSPTQGSGYEQYF. CDR3 DNA (partial): TGTGCCAGCAGCCCGACACAGGGTAGTGGCTACGAG. The whole variable domain, remainder taken from reference TRBV7-2 and TRBJ2-7, is GAGVSQSPSNKVTEKGKDVELRCDPISGHTALYWYRQSLGQGLEFLIYFQGNSAPDKSGLPSDRFSAERTGGSVSTLTIQRTQQEDSAVYLCASSPTQGSGYEQYFGPGTRLTVT.

Turning to this clone: The read ends 3 residues early relative to the CDR3; the germline J gene fills the gap. V usage is TRBV7-9 and J usage is TRBJ1-1; D not certain. The germline V gene has CDR1 SEHNR and CDR2 FQNEAQ (reference sequence). The CDR3 runs to 12 residues. The V and J ends lost 3 bases and 6 bases respectively, with 8 bases between them. The sequenced part of the CDR3 DNA is TGTGCCAGCAGCTTTTCCGTCGCTGAA. It translates to CASSFSVAE. The whole CDR3 protein is CASSFSVAEAFF.

This clone was detected many times. The read stops 3 residues short of the end of the CDR3; the missing end is completed from the germline J gene. The rearrangement joins TRBV30 to TRBJ2-5; D is ambiguous. Trimming stripped 1 base from V and 5 bases from J, with 17 bases between. Germline CDR1 is GTSNPN and CDR2 is SVGIG (reference sequence). The CDR3 loop spans 15 amino acids. CDR3 DNA (partial): TGTGCCTGGAGTGGTACAGTGGGCCATACGGAGACC. This gives the protein CAWSGTVGHTET. The whole CDR3 sequence is CAWSGTVGHTETQYF.

This clone was counted between two and nine times. The read ends 3 residues shy of where the CDR3 ends; the end is completed using the germline J gene. V and J are TRBV5-1 and TRBJ2-7; 9 bases match TRBD2. Germline assignment: CDR1 SGHRS and CDR2 YFSETQ. The CDR3 is 14 residues long. V lost 0 bases, J lost 4 bases, and 2 bases stayed unmatched. CDR3 protein: CASSLVAGGYEQYF. CDR3 DNA, as far as it was read: TGCGCCAGCAGCTTGGTGGCGGGGGGGTACGAG.

This clone was seen at least ten times. The sequence runs out 3 residues before the end of the CDR3; the remainder is reconstructed from the germline J gene. The chain combines TRBV19 with TRBJ2-7; 8 nucleotides line up with TRBD1. CDR1 and CDR2 (germline): LNHDA, SQIVND (reference sequence). Trimming at V came to 5 bases and at J to 5 bases, leaving 8 bases not matched to a gene. This CDR3 comprises 14 residues. CDR3 DNA, as far as it was read: TGTGCCAGTAGTTCTTGGACAGGGTTGGACGAG. It codes for CASSSWTGLDE. The whole CDR3 reads CASSSWTGLDEQYF.